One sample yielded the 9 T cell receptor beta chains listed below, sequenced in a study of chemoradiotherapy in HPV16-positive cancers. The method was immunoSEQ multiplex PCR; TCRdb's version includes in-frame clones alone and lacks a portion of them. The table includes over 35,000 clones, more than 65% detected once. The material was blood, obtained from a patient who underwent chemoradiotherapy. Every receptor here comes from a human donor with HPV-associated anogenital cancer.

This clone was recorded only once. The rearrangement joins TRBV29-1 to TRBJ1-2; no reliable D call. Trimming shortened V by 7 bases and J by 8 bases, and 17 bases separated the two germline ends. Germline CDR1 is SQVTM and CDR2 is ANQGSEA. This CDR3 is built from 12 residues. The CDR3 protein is CSAFSTRSGYTF. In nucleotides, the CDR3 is TGCAGCGCCTTTTCCACCAGGAGCGGCTACACCTTC.

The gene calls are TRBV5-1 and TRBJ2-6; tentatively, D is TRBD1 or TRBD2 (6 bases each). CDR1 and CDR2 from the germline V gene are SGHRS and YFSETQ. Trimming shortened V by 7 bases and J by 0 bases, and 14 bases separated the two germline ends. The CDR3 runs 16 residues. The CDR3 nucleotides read TGCGCCAGCCGGAGGGGGGCTACCTCTGGGGCCAACGTCCTGACTTTC. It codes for CASRRGATSGANVLTF.

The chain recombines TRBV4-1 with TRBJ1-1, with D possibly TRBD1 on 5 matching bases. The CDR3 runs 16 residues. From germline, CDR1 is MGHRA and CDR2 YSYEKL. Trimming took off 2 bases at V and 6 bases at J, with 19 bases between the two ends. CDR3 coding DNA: TGCGCCAGCAGCCAAAGAACTATTCTGCAGGGCCCTGAAGCTTTCTTT. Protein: CASSQRTILQGPEAFF.

The CDR3 protein is CASKSTGGGTEAFF. The CDR3 DNA follows: TGTGCCAGCAAATCAACAGGGGGTGGCACTGAAGCTTTCTTT. This chain links TRBV6-1 with TRBJ1-1; 8 bases are shared with TRBD1. Looked up from germline, CDR1 is MNHNS and CDR2 is SASEGT. The trim removed 7 bases at V and 4 bases at J, leaving 8 bases unmatched. The CDR3 totals 14 residues.

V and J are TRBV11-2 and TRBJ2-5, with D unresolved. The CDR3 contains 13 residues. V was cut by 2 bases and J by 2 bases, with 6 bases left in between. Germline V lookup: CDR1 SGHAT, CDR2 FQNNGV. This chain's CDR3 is CASSLTVQETQYF. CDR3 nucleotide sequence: TGTGCCAGCAGCTTAACAGTGCAAGAGACCCAGTACTTC.

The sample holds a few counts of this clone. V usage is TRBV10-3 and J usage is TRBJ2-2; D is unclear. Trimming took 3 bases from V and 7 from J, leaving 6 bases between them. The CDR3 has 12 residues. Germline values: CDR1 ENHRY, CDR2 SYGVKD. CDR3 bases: TGTGCCATCAGTGAACGAGACGGGGAGCTGTTTTTT. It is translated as CAISERDGELFF.

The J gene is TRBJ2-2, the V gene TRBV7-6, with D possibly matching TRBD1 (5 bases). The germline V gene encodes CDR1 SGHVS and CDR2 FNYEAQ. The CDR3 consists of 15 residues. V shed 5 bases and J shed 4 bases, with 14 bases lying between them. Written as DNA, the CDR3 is TGTGCCAGCAGCGACGGACACGGTTTCACCGGGGAGCTGTTTTTT. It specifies CASSDGHGFTGELFF.

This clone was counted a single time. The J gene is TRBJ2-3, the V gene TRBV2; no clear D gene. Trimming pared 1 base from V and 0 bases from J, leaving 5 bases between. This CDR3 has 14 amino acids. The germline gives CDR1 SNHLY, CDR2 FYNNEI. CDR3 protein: CASSEVTSTDTQYF. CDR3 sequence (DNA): TGTGCCAGCAGTGAAGTAACTAGCACAGATACGCAGTATTTT.

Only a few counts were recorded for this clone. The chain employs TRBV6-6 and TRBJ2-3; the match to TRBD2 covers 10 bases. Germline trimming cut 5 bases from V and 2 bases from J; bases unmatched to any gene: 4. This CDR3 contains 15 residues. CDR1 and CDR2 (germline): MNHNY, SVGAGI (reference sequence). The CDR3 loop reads CASSGSGGYTDTQYF. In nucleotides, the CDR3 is TGTGCCAGCAGTGGTAGCGGGGGGTACACAGATACGCAGTATTTT.